The rows below give T cell receptor beta chains drawn from one sample of a study of T cell responses to AZD1222 COVID-19 vaccine. TCRdb's table, derived via immunoSEQ multiplex PCR, lists solely in-frame clones and lacks some. This table holds over 100,000 clones, 90% found once. The source was peripheral blood, collected on day 0 of AZD1222 vaccination. Receptors were obtained from an adult in good health. Each CDR3 is given with its conserved first and last residue. Fields, in order: CDR3 protein, CDR3 DNA, V gene, D gene, J gene, clone size. The D gene is left open where the match is weak. Clone size is not always given. Where it is, it says once, few, many or a class for expanded clones.

CDR3: CASSNSQAHEQYF; DNA: TGTGCCAGCAGCAATAGTCAGGCCCACGAGCAGTACTTC; V: TRBV5-6; D: -; J: TRBJ2-7; size: medium-sized
CDR3: CALQGKQAYEQYF; DNA: TGTGCCCTACAGGGAAAGCAAGCCTACGAGCAGTACTTC; V: TRBV30; D: -; J: TRBJ2-7; size: -
CDR3: CASSTLLASARGQFF; DNA: TGTGCCAGTAGTACCCTTCTGGCATCTGCTCGGGGGCAGTTCTTC; V: TRBV19; D: -; J: TRBJ2-1; size: -
CDR3: CAISPHEVMTVMNTEAFF; DNA: TGTGCCATCAGCCCCCATGAGGTTATGACAGTAATGAACACTGAAGCTTTCTTT; V: TRBV10-3; D: -; J: TRBJ1-1; size: -
CDR3: CASSMDTMVYGYTF; DNA: TGTGCCAGTAGTATGGATACAATGGTTTATGGCTACACCTTC; V: TRBV19; D: -; J: TRBJ1-2; size: -
CDR3: CASSADYFTGELFF; DNA: TGTGCCAGCAGCGCAGACTATTTCACCGGGGAGCTGTTTTTT; V: TRBV2; D: -; J: TRBJ2-2; size: many
CDR3: CASSLSGGGNEQFF; DNA: TGTGCCAGCAGCCTATCGGGGGGTGGGAATGAGCAGTTCTTC; V: TRBV28; D: TRBD2; J: TRBJ2-1; size: -
CDR3: CASSRTGYLNSPLHF; DNA: TGTGCCAGCAGCAGAACAGGATATTTAAATTCACCCCTCCACTTT; V: TRBV5-4; D: -; J: TRBJ1-6; size: -
CDR3: CASSQVGFVSPLHF; DNA: TGCGCCAGCAGCCAAGTTGGGTTCGTTTCACCCCTCCACTTT; V: TRBV4-1; D: -; J: TRBJ1-6; size: -
CDR3: CASSPGGSYSNQPQHF; DNA: TGTGCCAGCAGCCCGGGAGGGTCCTATAGCAATCAGCCCCAGCATTTT; V: TRBV28; D: -; J: TRBJ1-5; size: -
CDR3: CSPSYQETQYF; DNA: TGCAGTCCTTCGTACCAAGAGACCCAGTACTTC; V: TRBV20-1; D: -; J: TRBJ2-5; size: -
CDR3: CSVDRDNTGELFF; DNA: TGCAGCGTGGACAGGGATAACACCGGGGAGCTGTTTTTT; V: TRBV29-1; D: TRBD1; J: TRBJ2-2; size: -
CDR3: CASTGSNAGNTIYF; DNA: TGTGCCAGCACAGGAAGTAATGCGGGAAACACCATATATTTT; V: TRBV2; D: -; J: TRBJ1-3; size: -
CDR3: CASAREGPHTF; DNA: TGTGCCAGCGCTAGAGAAGGACCTCACACCTTC; V: TRBV13; D: -; J: TRBJ1-2; size: -
CDR3: CASSVTGLAYEQYF; DNA: TGTGCCAGCAGCGTAACCGGGTTAGCCTACGAGCAGTACTTC; V: TRBV9; D: -; J: TRBJ2-7; size: -
CDR3: CASSQASSSILIYGYTF; DNA: TGTGCCAGCAGCCAAGCCAGTTCTAGTATTTTAATCTATGGCTACACCTTC; V: TRBV3-1/TRBV3-2; D: -; J: TRBJ1-2; size: -
CDR3: CASSLRLAGANQETQYF; DNA: TGTGCTAGCAGCTTACGCCTCGCAGGAGCAAACCAAGAGACCCAGTACTTC; V: TRBV7-7; D: -; J: TRBJ2-5; size: once
CDR3: CASSQEPGLAGHEQYF; DNA: TGCGCCAGCAGCCAAGAACCGGGACTAGCGGGGCACGAGCAGTACTTC; V: TRBV4-1; D: TRBD2; J: TRBJ2-7; size: -
CDR3: CASSPGQGSSYEQYF; DNA: TGTGCCAGCAGTCCCGGACAGGGCAGCTCCTACGAGCAGTACTTC; V: TRBV2; D: TRBD1; J: TRBJ2-7; size: -
CDR3: CASSDRLNSEQYF; DNA: TGTGCCAGCAGTGACAGGCTCAATTCCGAGCAGTACTTC; V: TRBV6-1; D: -; J: TRBJ2-7; size: -
CDR3: CASSQAPYRQSTDTQYF; DNA: TGTGCCAGCAGCCAAGCTCCTTACCGACAGAGCACAGATACGCAGTATTTT; V: TRBV3-1/TRBV3-2; D: -; J: TRBJ2-3; size: -
CDR3: CASSLGSNQPQHF; DNA: TGTGCCAGCAGTCTTGGTAGCAATCAGCCCCAGCATTTT; V: TRBV27; D: -; J: TRBJ1-5; size: -
CDR3: CASRPGTSGSYEQYF; DNA: TGTGCCAGTAGACCGGGGACTAGCGGCTCCTACGAGCAGTACTTC; V: TRBV19; D: TRBD2; J: TRBJ2-7; size: -
CDR3: CASSRDRVYGYTF; DNA: TGTGCCAGCAGCCGTGACAGGGTCTATGGCTACACCTTC; V: TRBV12-3/TRBV12-4; D: TRBD1; J: TRBJ1-2; size: -
CDR3: CSASSKTANTGELFF; DNA: TGCAGTGCTAGTTCCAAGACAGCGAACACCGGGGAGCTGTTTTTT; V: TRBV20-1; D: -; J: TRBJ2-2; size: -
CDR3: CASSYTQGNGYTF; DNA: TGTGCCAGCAGTTACACTCAGGGAAATGGCTACACCTTC; V: TRBV6-5; D: -; J: TRBJ1-2; size: -
CDR3: CAWSRGGAGTDTQYF; DNA: TGTGCCTGGAGCCGAGGGGGAGCTGGCACAGATACGCAGTATTTT; V: TRBV30; D: -; J: TRBJ2-3; size: -
CDR3: CASSLGRLTGELFF; DNA: TGCGCCAGCAGCCTAGGCAGGCTGACCGGGGAGCTGTTTTTT; V: TRBV5-1; D: -; J: TRBJ2-2; size: -
CDR3: CASKGQLYEQYF; DNA: TGTGCCAGCAAGGGACAGCTATACGAGCAGTACTTC; V: TRBV3-1/TRBV3-2; D: TRBD1; J: TRBJ2-7; size: -
CDR3: CASSWKTGEKLFF; DNA: TGCGCCAGCAGCTGGAAAACGGGCGAAAAACTGTTTTTT; V: TRBV5-1; D: -; J: TRBJ1-4; size: -
CDR3: CASSFLAVTGELFF; DNA: TGTGCCAGCAGTTTTCTAGCGGTGACCGGGGAGCTGTTTTTT; V: TRBV27; D: TRBD2; J: TRBJ2-2; size: -
CDR3: CASSLDGSTDTQYF; DNA: TGCGCCAGCAGCTTGGACGGGAGCACAGATACGCAGTATTTT; V: TRBV5-1; D: -; J: TRBJ2-3; size: -
CDR3: CATPLRTSYNEQFF; DNA: TGTGCCACCCCACTCCGCACGTCCTACAATGAGCAGTTCTTC; V: TRBV7-9; D: -; J: TRBJ2-1; size: once
CDR3: CASGLVPTLPGGVFTGELFF; DNA: TGTGCTAGTGGTTTGGTACCAACGCTACCAGGGGGCGTTTTCACCGGGGAGCTGTTTTTT; V: TRBV12-5; D: TRBD1; J: TRBJ2-2; size: few
CDR3: CASSDRDRSSYEQYF; DNA: TGTGCCAGTAGTGACCGGGACAGATCTTCCTACGAGCAGTACTTC; V: TRBV19; D: TRBD1; J: TRBJ2-7; size: -
CDR3: CASSYPTPEAFF; DNA: TGTGCCAGCAGTTACCCCACCCCCGAAGCTTTCTTT; V: TRBV6-2/TRBV6-3; D: -; J: TRBJ1-1; size: -
CDR3: CASKTVPGGNQPQHF; DNA: TGCGCCAGCAAGACCGTTCCAGGGGGCAATCAGCCCCAGCATTTT; V: TRBV4-1; D: -; J: TRBJ1-5; size: -
CDR3: CSASPGRSNQPQHF; DNA: TGCAGTGCTAGTCCCGGGAGGAGCAATCAGCCCCAGCATTTT; V: TRBV20-1; D: -; J: TRBJ1-5; size: -
CDR3: CASSYSMYMNTEAFF; DNA: TGTGCCAGCAGTTATAGTATGTATATGAACACTGAAGCTTTCTTT; V: TRBV27; D: -; J: TRBJ1-1; size: -
CDR3: CASSPGDFTDTQYF; DNA: TGTGCCAGCAGCCCCGGGGACTTTACAGATACGCAGTATTTT; V: TRBV9; D: -; J: TRBJ2-3; size: -
CDR3: CAIGTSGGASYEQYF; DNA: TGTGCCATCGGGACTAGCGGGGGAGCGTCCTACGAGCAGTACTTC; V: TRBV10-3; D: TRBD2; J: TRBJ2-7; size: -
CDR3: CASSYSPEQFF; DNA: TGTGCCAGCAGTTACTCCCCTGAGCAGTTCTTC; V: TRBV6-5; D: -; J: TRBJ2-1; size: -
CDR3: CASSDPPGEKLFF; DNA: TGTGCCAGCAGTGACCCCCCGGGAGAAAAACTGTTTTTT; V: TRBV2; D: -; J: TRBJ1-4; size: -
CDR3: CASSSGTGLGTEAFF; DNA: TGCGCCAGCAGCTCGGGGACGGGTTTAGGCACTGAAGCTTTCTTT; V: TRBV5-1; D: -; J: TRBJ1-1; size: -
CDR3: CATSRPRSMEKLFF; DNA: TGTGCCACCAGCAGACCCAGGTCGATGGAAAAACTGTTTTTT; V: TRBV15; D: -; J: TRBJ1-4; size: -
CDR3: CASSEVEGTGDQPQHF; DNA: TGTGCCAGCAGTGAAGTAGAAGGGACAGGAGATCAGCCCCAGCATTTT; V: TRBV6-1; D: TRBD1; J: TRBJ1-5; size: -
CDR3: CASSQVEGNGNQPQHF; DNA: TGTGCCAGCAGCCAAGTGGAAGGGAATGGCAATCAGCCCCAGCATTTT; V: TRBV4-2; D: -; J: TRBJ1-5; size: -
CDR3: CASSQENSNYGYTF; DNA: TGCGCCAGCAGCCAAGAAAACAGCAACTATGGCTACACCTTC; V: TRBV4-3; D: -; J: TRBJ1-2; size: -
CDR3: CASRPTGFSSPLHF; DNA: TGTGCCAGCAGACCGACAGGGTTCTCTTCACCCCTCCACTTT; V: TRBV21-1; D: -; J: TRBJ1-6; size: once
CDR3: CATNIGLPRVGTGGTDTQYF; DNA: TGTGCCACCAACATCGGACTCCCCAGGGTGGGGACAGGGGGGACAGATACGCAGTATTTT; V: TRBV15; D: TRBD1; J: TRBJ2-3; size: -
CDR3: CASSHGGTEAFF; DNA: TGTGCCAGCAGCCACGGGGGAACTGAAGCTTTCTTT; V: TRBV7-9; D: -; J: TRBJ1-1; size: once